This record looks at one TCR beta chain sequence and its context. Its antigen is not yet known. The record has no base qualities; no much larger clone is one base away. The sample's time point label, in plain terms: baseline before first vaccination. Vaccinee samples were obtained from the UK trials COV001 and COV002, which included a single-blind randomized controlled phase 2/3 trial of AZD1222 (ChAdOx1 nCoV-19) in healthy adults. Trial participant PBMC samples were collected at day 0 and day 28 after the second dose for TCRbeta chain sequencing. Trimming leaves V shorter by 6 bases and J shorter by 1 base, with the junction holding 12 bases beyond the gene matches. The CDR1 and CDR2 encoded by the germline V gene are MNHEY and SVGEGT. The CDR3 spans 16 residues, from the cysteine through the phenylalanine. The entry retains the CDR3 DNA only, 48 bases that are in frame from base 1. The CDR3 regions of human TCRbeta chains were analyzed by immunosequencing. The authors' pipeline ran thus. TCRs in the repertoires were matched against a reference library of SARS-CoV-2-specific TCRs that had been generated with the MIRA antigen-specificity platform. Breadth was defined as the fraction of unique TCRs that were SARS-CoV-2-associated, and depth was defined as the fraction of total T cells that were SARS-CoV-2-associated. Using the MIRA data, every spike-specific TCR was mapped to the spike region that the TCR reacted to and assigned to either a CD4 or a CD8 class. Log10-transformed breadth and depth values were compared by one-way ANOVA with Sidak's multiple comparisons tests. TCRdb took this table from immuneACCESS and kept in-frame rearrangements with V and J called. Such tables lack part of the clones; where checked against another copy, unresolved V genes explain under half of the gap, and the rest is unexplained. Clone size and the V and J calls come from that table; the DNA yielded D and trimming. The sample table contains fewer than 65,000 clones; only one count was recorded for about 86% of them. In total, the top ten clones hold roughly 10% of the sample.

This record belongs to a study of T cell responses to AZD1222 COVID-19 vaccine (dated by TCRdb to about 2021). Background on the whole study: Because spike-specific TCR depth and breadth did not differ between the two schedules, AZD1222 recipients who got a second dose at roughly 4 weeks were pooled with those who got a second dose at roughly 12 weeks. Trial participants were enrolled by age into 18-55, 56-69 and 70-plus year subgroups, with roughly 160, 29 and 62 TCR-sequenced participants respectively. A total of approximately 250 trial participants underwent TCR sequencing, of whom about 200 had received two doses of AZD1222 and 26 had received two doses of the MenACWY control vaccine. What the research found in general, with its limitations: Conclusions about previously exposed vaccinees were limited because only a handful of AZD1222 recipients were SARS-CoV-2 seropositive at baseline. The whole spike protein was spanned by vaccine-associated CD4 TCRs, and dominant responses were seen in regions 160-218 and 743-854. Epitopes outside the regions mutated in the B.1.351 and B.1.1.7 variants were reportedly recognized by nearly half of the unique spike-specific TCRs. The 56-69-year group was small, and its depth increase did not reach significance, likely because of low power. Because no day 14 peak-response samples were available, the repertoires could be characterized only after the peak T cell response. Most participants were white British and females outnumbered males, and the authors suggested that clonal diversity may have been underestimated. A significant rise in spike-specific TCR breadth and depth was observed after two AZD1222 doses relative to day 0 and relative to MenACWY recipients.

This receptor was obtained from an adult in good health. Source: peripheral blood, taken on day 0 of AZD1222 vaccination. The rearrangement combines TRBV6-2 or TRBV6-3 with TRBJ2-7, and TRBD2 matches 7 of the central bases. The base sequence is TGTGCCAGCAGCTCCCAGGGAGCGGGGTGGTCCTACGAGCAGTACTTC. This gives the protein CASSSQGAGWSYEQYF.